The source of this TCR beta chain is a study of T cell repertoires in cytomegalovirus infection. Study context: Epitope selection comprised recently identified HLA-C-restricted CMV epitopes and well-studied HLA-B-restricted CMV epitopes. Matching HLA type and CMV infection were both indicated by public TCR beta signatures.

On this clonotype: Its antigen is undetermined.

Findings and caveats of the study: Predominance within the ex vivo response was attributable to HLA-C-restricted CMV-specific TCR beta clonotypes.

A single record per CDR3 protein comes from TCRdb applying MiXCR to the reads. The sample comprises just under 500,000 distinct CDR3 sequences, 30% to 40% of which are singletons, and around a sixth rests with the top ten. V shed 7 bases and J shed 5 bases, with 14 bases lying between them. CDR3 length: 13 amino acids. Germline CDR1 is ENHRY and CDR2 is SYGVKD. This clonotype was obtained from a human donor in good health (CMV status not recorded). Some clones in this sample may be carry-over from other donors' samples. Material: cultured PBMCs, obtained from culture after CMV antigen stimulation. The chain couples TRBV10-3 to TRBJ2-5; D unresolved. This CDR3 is CAITRVPEETQYF. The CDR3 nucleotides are TGTGCCATCACCCGGGTCCCAGAGGAGACCCAGTACTTC.